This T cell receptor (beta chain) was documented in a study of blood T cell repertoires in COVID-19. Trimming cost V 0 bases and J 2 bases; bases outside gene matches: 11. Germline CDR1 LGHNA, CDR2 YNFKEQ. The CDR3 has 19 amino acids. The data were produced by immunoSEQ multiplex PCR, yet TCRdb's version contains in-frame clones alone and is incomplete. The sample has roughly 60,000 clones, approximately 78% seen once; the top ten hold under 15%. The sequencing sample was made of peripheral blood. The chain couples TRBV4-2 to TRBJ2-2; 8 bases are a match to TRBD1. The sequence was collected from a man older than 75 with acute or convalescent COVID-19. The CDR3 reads CASSQDRYSDRENTGELFF. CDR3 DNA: TGTGCCAGCAGCCAAGATCGGTACTCGGACAGGGAAAACACCGGGGAGCTGTTTTTT.